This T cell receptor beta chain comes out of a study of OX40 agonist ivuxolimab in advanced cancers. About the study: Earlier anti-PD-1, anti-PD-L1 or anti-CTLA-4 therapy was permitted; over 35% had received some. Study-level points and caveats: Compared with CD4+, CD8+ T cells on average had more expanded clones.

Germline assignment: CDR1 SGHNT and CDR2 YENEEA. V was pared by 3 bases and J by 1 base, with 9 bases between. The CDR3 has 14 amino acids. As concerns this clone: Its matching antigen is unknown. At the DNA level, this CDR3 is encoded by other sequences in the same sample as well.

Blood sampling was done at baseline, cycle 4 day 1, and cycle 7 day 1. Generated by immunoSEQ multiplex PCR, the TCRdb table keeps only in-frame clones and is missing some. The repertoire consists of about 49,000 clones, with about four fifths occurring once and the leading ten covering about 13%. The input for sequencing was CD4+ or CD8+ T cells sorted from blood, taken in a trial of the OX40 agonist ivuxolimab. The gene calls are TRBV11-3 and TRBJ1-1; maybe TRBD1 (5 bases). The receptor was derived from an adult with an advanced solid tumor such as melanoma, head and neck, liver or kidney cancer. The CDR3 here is CASSLGRGNTEAFF. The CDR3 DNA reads TGTGCCAGCAGCTTGGGACGGGGGAACACTGAAGCTTTCTTT.